The clone carrying this T cell receptor (beta chain) has more than one count but fewer than ten. Its cognate antigen is unknown. This specimen comes from a study of response to subunit inactivated influenza vaccine. Points from the study as a whole: Only a handful of new T cells, the authors suggested, are recruited with each seasonal influenza vaccination.

TCRdb re-derived calls from the RT-PCR reads in MiXCR, one entry per CDR3 protein. The table lists about 580,000 distinct CDR3 sequences, 13% to 15% of them singletons, with around 10% in the top ten. The CDR3 covers 16 residues. Germline-derived CDR1 and CDR2 are SGHTA and FQGNSA. J was trimmed by 0 bases and V by 5 bases; bases with no gene match: 3. This clonotype originated in a man in his fifties or sixties who received an inactivated influenza vaccine. The sequencing here drew on PBMCs from blood, taken 11 to 12 days after vaccination. The J gene is TRBJ2-1, the V gene TRBV7-2, with 11 bases fitting TRBD1. The CDR3 DNA follows: TGTGCCAGCAGCCGGACAGGGGGCGGCTCCTACAATGAGCAGTTCTTC. The encoded protein is CASSRTGGGSYNEQFF.